This TCR beta chain was observed in a study of blood T cell repertoires in COVID-19. Whole-study context: Sites across the United States, Italy and Spain contributed samples from acute and convalescent COVID-19.

Recruits, aged about 18 to 100 years, lived in 20 to 30 US areas. It was within 2 weeks before study entry that exposed participants met a COVID-19 case. In the original processing: Reference gene primer amplification gave nucleated cell count estimates. Clones were read by immunoSEQ multiplex PCR, and TCRdb kept only the in-frame ones, dropping some. That table supplies the V and J calls and clone size; D and trimming were determined from the DNA. The sample lists 350,000 to 450,000 clones; 70% to 90% were seen once. This clone occurred once. The material sequenced was PBMCs or T cells enriched from blood (not recorded which). The sequence was obtained from a young woman who had been exposed to COVID-19.

CDR3 sequence: CASKNRGGNQPQHF. The DNA for the CDR3 is TGTGCCAGCAAAAACAGGGGTGGGAATCAGCCCCAGCATTTT. The genes are TRBV28 and TRBJ1-5, with 7 bases matching TRBD1. V shed 7 bases and J 4 bases; nucleotides not matched to a gene: 7. Per the germline V gene, CDR1 is MDHEN and CDR2 is SYDVKM. The CDR3 loop spans 14 amino acids.